In its sample, the clone carrying this T cell receptor (beta chain) was seen a few times. Antigen unknown. All gene names here are mouse names. The CDR3 is cut off 4 residues early in the read; its end comes from the germline J gene. Germline CDR1 is NNHDY and CDR2 is SYVADS. CDR3 length: 16 amino acids. The data are from a study of CD8+ T cells in alopecia areata. Study at large: Skin from roughly 6-12-month-old C3H/HeJ graft donors with spontaneous alopecia went to roughly 6-10-week-old female C3H/HeJ mice.

Study findings and constraints: Normal skin's resident alphabeta T cells are sequenced alongside lesional scalp T cells. Patients shared TCRs less clearly than mice did, possibly owing to HLA.

cDNA prepared by RNA extraction and subsequent reverse transcription served as the template for sequencing. Assay used: immunoSEQ multiplex PCR; TCRdb lists only in-frame clones, some missing. The data show around 110,000 clones, with none appearing a single time. This receptor was taken from a C3H/HeJ mouse with alopecia areata. The strain's MHC: H2-k. The chain combines TRBV13-3 with TRBJ2-5, with 9 bases fitting TRBD2. Sequencing input: lesional skin. CDR3 bases read: TGTGCCAGCAGTGACCCTCAACTGGGGGGAGAAGAC. It specifies CASSDPQLGGED. The whole CDR3 sequence is CASSDPQLGGEDTQYF.